These 20 T cell receptor beta chains originate from one sample sequenced in a study of control samples from healthy donors and cancer patients (TCRdb year 2020). The method behind the library was the immunoSEQ multiplex PCR assay. TCRdb's version of the immuneACCESS table is confined to in-frame rearrangements and falls short of the full clone set. An unresolved V gene accounts for under half of the shortfall where checked; the remainder is of unknown origin. The sample includes 46,000 or so clones, with about 94% observed a single time. The top ten clonotypes cover around a quarter of the sample. Sequenced input: PBMCs. These receptors were obtained from a woman aged 45-65 years with head and neck cancer.

The rearrangement links TRBV25-1 to TRBJ2-1; TRBD1 matches at 9 bases. The CDR3 covers 16 residues. V lost 3 bases, J lost 2 bases, and 5 bases stayed unmatched. CDR1 MGHDK and CDR2 SYGVNS come from the germline V gene. CDR3 sequence reads: CASSDYRQGAYNEQFF. CDR3 sequence (DNA): TGTGCCAGCAGTGATTATAGACAGGGGGCCTACAATGAGCAGTTCTTC.

The chain is built from TRBV5-1 and TRBJ2-5; 8 nucleotides agree with TRBD2. This CDR3 region has 16 residues. V trimming: 0 bases; J trimming: 1 base; junction bases outside the gene matches: 5. Germline CDR1 reads SGHRS; CDR2 reads YFSETQ. The CDR3 protein is CASSLGGSGTQETQYF. CDR3 nucleotide sequence: TGCGCCAGCAGCTTGGGGGGTAGCGGGACCCAAGAGACCCAGTACTTC.

This clone was detected only once. The J gene is TRBJ1-3, the V gene TRBV29-1; D unresolved. The CDR3 is made up of 15 amino acids. Germline CDR1 reads SQVTM; CDR2 reads ANQGSEA. Trimming left V 4 bases short and J 0 bases short, with 13 bases between. CDR3 coding DNA: TGCAGCGTTGGAGACTCAGGCACCTCTGGAAACACCATATATTTT. It specifies CSVGDSGTSGNTIYF.

This clone was found once. V usage is TRBV9 and J usage is TRBJ1-1; D is possibly TRBD1 (5 bases). V was cut by 3 bases and J by 1 base, with 7 bases left in between. Germline V lookup: CDR1 SGDLS, CDR2 YYNGEE. The CDR3 runs 13 residues. The CDR3 DNA reads as TGTGCCAGCAGCGCAGGGACGAACACTGAAGCTTTCTTT. Its translation is CASSAGTNTEAFF.

The genes are TRBV11-2 and TRBJ1-1; unclear D gene. Germline V gene sequence: CDR1 SGHAT, CDR2 FQNNGV. The CDR3 length is 13 residues. The V end was cut by 0 bases, the J end by 3 bases, with 5 bases between. In DNA, the CDR3 is TGTGCCAGCAGCTTAGAAGATTACACTGAAGCTTTCTTT. It specifies CASSLEDYTEAFF.

The V call is TRBV7-6, the J call TRBJ2-3; 9 bases map to TRBD1. The CDR3 runs to 18 residues. The J segment lost 0 bases and the V segment lost 4 bases, leaving 11 bases of the junction unmatched. CDR1 is SGHVS and CDR2 is FNYEAQ in the germline V gene. In DNA form, the CDR3 reads TGTGCCAGCAGCTATAGGACAGGGGCCTATTCTAGCACAGATACGCAGTATTTT. It yields the protein CASSYRTGAYSSTDTQYF.

The rearrangement joins TRBV20-1 to TRBJ2-7; 9 bases align to TRBD1. The CDR3 has 17 amino acids. The germline V gene encodes CDR1 DFQATT and CDR2 SNEGSKA (reference sequence). Germline trimming cut 3 bases from V and 2 bases from J; bases unmatched to any gene: 14. CDR3 in amino acids: CSASDRWTGASAYEQYF. CDR3 coding DNA: TGCAGTGCTAGTGACCGCTGGACAGGGGCCTCCGCCTACGAGCAGTACTTC.

This chain joins TRBV15 and TRBJ1-2, with 8 bases aligning to TRBD1. Germline-derived CDR1 and CDR2 are LNHNV and YYDKDF (reference sequence). This CDR3 region has 14 residues. The J segment lost 6 bases and the V segment lost 9 bases, leaving 12 bases of the junction unmatched. CDR3 region: CATIGQGDSHGYTF. The CDR3 region has the DNA TGTGCCACTATCGGACAGGGAGATAGTCATGGCTACACCTTC.

This clone was counted only a few times. The rearrangement links TRBV5-5 to TRBJ1-4; D perhaps matches TRBD1 (5 bases). V was trimmed by 4 bases and J by 1 base, leaving 14 bases between them. This CDR3 is 16 amino acids long. Germline loops: CDR1 SGHKS, CDR2 YYEKEE (reference sequence). CDR3 in DNA: TGTGCCAGCAGCCAAGGACAACCCCGAACTAATGAAAAACTGTTTTTT. Translating gives CASSQGQPRTNEKLFF.

This sequence joins TRBV7-9 and TRBJ2-3; D remains unclear. Germline V gene lookup returns CDR1 SEHNR and CDR2 FQNEAQ (reference sequence). The V gene lost 8 bases and the J gene lost 3 bases, with 9 bases spanning the gap. The CDR3 loop spans 12 amino acids. The CDR3 DNA follows: TGTGCCAGCCACGTGGTGACAGATACGCAGTATTTT. Protein product: CASHVVTDTQYF.

This chain uses TRBV28 with TRBJ1-3; TRBD1 might be the D (6 bases). CDR1 is MDHEN and CDR2 is SYDVKM in the germline V gene. The length of the CDR3 is 14 residues. V lost 9 bases and J lost 8, with 20 bases in between. CDR3 sequence reads: CASTRGGALDTIYF. CDR3 in DNA: TGTGCCAGTACCCGGGGGGGGGCCCTAGACACCATATATTTT.

The CDR3 sequence is CASSSFDTQETQYF. CDR3 DNA: TGCGCCAGCAGCTCCTTTGACACCCAAGAGACCCAGTACTTC. The chain carries TRBV5-1 and TRBJ2-5; D unresolved. This CDR3 spans 14 amino acids. The V end was cut by 3 bases, the J end by 1 base, with 10 bases between. Germline CDR1 SGHRS, CDR2 YFSETQ.

The chain joins TRBV18 to TRBJ2-7; D may be TRBD2 (5 bases). Deletions cut 3 bases from V and 5 bases from J, with 11 bases between. Looked up from germline, CDR1 is KGHSH and CDR2 is LQKENI. The CDR3 is 13 residues long. The CDR3 coding sequence is TGTGCCAGCTCACCCGGGATTTTAGACGAGCAGTACTTC. Translated, it gives CASSPGILDEQYF.

This CDR3 is CASSKGTGYQETQYF. As DNA, the CDR3 is TGCGCCAGCAGTAAAGGGACAGGGTACCAAGAGACCCAGTACTTC. The chain has TRBV10-1 and TRBJ2-5; 9 bases fit TRBD1. In germline, CDR1 is WNHNN, CDR2 SYGVQD (reference sequence). V trimming: 5 bases; J trimming: 0 bases; junction bases outside the gene matches: 4. The CDR3 totals 15 residues.

The rearrangement uses TRBV28 and TRBJ2-1; D is undetermined. Per the germline V gene, CDR1 is MDHEN and CDR2 is SYDVKM. The CDR3 is 14 amino acids. Trimming cost V 4 bases and J 7 bases, with 14 bases left between them. The CDR3 spells CASSWALSRNEQFF. DNA of the CDR3: TGTGCCAGCAGTTGGGCCCTAAGCAGGAATGAGCAGTTCTTC.

This CDR3 reads CASSEGSIGNQPQHF. CDR3 bases: TGTGCCAGCAGTGAGGGCAGCATAGGCAATCAGCCCCAGCATTTT. The V and J genes are TRBV2 and TRBJ1-5; D not certain. Germline CDR1 is SNHLY and CDR2 is FYNNEI. The CDR3 is 15 amino acids. Trimming shortened V by 3 bases and J by 2 bases, and 11 bases separated the two germline ends.

The rearrangement links TRBV30 to TRBJ2-1; a possible D gene is TRBD1 (5 bases). Trimming took 7 bases from V and 0 from J, leaving 16 bases between them. The CDR3 extends over 15 amino acids. Germline V CDR1 and CDR2: GTSNPN, SVGIG (reference sequence). The CDR3 DNA follows: TGTGCCTTCACAGGAAGACAGTCCTCCTACAATGAGCAGTTCTTC. This translates into CAFTGRQSSYNEQFF. The entire variable domain, with the rest obtained from reference TRBV30 and TRBJ2-1, is as follows: SQTIHQWPATLVQPVGSPLSLECTVEGTSNPNLYWYRQAAGRGLQLLFYSVGIGQISSEVPQNLSASRPQDRQFILSSKKLLLSDSGFYLCAFTGRQSSYNEQFFGPGTRLTVL.

This clone was counted a single time. The chain carries TRBV30 and TRBJ1-1; possibly TRBD1 for D (5 bases). V lost 0 bases and J lost 4, with 9 bases in between. This CDR3 contains 13 residues. Germline values: CDR1 GTSNPN, CDR2 SVGIG (reference sequence). The DNA of the CDR3 is TGTGCCTGGAGTGTGGGGGAGACCACTGAAGCTTTCTTT. Amino acids: CAWSVGETTEAFF.

The chain is built from TRBV29-1 and TRBJ2-7; 14 bases are shared with TRBD2. Germline V gene sequence: CDR1 SQVTM, CDR2 ANQGSEA. J lost 3 bases, V lost 3 bases, and 4 bases had no gene match. The CDR3 has 15 residues. CDR3: CSVERGLAGDYEQYF. The DNA of the CDR3 is TGCAGCGTTGAGAGGGGACTAGCGGGAGACTACGAGCAGTACTTC.

This sequence joins TRBV5-6 and TRBJ1-2, with TRBD1 identical over 12 bases. J gave up 8 bases and V 2 bases, and 19 bases lay outside the gene matches. Per the germline V gene, CDR1 is SGHDT and CDR2 is YYEEEE. There are 19 residues in the CDR3. CDR3 sequence: CASSLLRDRGLGSPHGYTF. CDR3 bases: TGTGCCAGCAGCTTACTCCGGGACAGGGGGCTGGGTTCCCCCCACGGCTACACCTTC.